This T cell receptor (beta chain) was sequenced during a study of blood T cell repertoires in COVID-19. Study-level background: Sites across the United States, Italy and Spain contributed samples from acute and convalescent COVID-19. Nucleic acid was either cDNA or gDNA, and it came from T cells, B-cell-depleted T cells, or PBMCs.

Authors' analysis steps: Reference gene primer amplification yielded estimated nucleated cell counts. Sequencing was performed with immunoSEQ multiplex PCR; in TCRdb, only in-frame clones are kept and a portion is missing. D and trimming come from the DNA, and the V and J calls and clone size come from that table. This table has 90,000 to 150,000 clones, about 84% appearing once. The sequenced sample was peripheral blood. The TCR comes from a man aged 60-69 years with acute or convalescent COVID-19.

The CDR3 DNA reads as TGTGCCAGCAGTGAGTCGGGAGGGCCTAGGGAGCAGTACTTC. It specifies CASSESGGPREQYF. The chain recombines TRBV6-1 with TRBJ2-7; 8 nucleotides line up with TRBD2. Germline V lookup: CDR1 MNHNS, CDR2 SASEGT. This CDR3 contains 14 residues. The junction had 8 bases not matched to a gene; V was cut back by 3 bases and J by 7 bases.